Shown below are 26 T cell receptor beta chains from a single sample sequenced in a study of OX40 agonist ivuxolimab in advanced cancers. The data were produced by immunoSEQ multiplex PCR, yet TCRdb's version contains in-frame clones alone and is incomplete. The sample carries tens of thousands of clones, around 80% recorded once. Sequences were derived from CD4+ or CD8+ T cells sorted from blood, sampled in a trial of the OX40 agonist ivuxolimab. The source is an adult with an advanced solid tumor such as melanoma, head and neck, liver or kidney cancer.

The chain recombines TRBV19 with TRBJ1-2; 7 bases are a match to TRBD1. CDR1 and CDR2 from the germline V gene are LNHDA and SQIVND (reference sequence). CDR3 length: 15 residues. Germline trimming cut 5 bases from V and 5 bases from J; bases unmatched to any gene: 11. The CDR3 protein is CASSPGGRRSYGYTF. For the CDR3, the DNA is TGTGCCAGTAGTCCAGGGGGACGGAGGAGTTATGGCTACACCTTC.

V is TRBV19 and J is TRBJ1-1; D is uncertain. CDR3 length: 14 residues. Germline-derived CDR1 and CDR2 are LNHDA and SQIVND (reference sequence). Trimming left V 3 bases short and J 0 bases short, with 8 bases between. The CDR3, as DNA: TGTGCCAGTAGTATCTCCTTCGTGAACACTGAAGCTTTCTTT. Its protein is CASSISFVNTEAFF.

The chain carries TRBV9 and TRBJ1-2; D unclear. V lost 0 bases and J lost 1, with 10 bases in between. This CDR3 has 15 amino acids. The germline CDR1 and CDR2 sequences are SGDLS and YYNGEE. In DNA form, the CDR3 reads TGTGCCAGCAGCGTAGACGGGAGTTATAACTATGGCTACACCTTC. Its protein product is CASSVDGSYNYGYTF.

This clone has a single count. The chain carries TRBV7-8 and TRBJ1-5; the D is unclear. This CDR3 has 17 residues. CDR1 and CDR2 (germline): SGHVS, FQNEAQ. V was trimmed by 2 bases and J by 0 bases, leaving 14 bases between them. In DNA form, the CDR3 reads TGTGCCAGCAGCTTATTCTCCCACGGGTATAGCAATCAGCCCCAGCATTTT. Its protein is CASSLFSHGYSNQPQHF. Full variable domain (outside the CDR3, taken from reference TRBV7-8 and TRBJ1-5): GAGVSQSPRYKVAKRGQDVALRCDPISGHVSLFWYQQALGQGPEFLTYFQNEAQLDKSGLPSDRFFAERPEGSVSTLKIQRTQQEDSAVYLCASSLFSHGYSNQPQHFGDGTRLSIL.

The chain combines TRBV5-1 with TRBJ2-5, with D possibly being TRBD1 or TRBD2 (5 bases each). The germline V and J ends were trimmed by 3 bases and 5 bases, with 14 bases remaining between them. Per the germline V gene, CDR1 is SGHRS and CDR2 is YFSETQ. This CDR3 contains 14 residues. The CDR3, as DNA: TGCGCCAGCAGCTCTGGGGGAAGTGTGGAGACCCAGTACTTC. This gives the protein CASSSGGSVETQYF. The variable domain in full, completed from reference TRBV5-1 and TRBJ2-5, reads KAGVTQTPRYLIKTRGQQVTLSCSPISGHRSVSWYQQTPGQGLQFLFEYFSETQRNKGNFPGRFSGRQFSNSRSEMNVSTLELGDSALYLCASSSGGSVETQYFGPGTRLLVL.

This sequence joins TRBV6-6 and TRBJ2-1; TRBD2 matches 8 bases. Germline trimming cut 2 bases from V and 6 bases from J; bases unmatched to any gene: 3. Germline lookup yields CDR1 MNHNY and CDR2 SVGAGI (reference sequence). The CDR3 sequence is 14 residues long. As DNA, the CDR3 is TGTGCCAGCAGTTACACCCTAGCGGGCAATGAGCAGTTCTTC. Translated: CASSYTLAGNEQFF.

This clone was found a few times. This CDR3 is CASSSRLESTDTQYF. The CDR3 nucleotides are TGTGCCAGCAGCTCACGACTAGAGAGCACAGATACGCAGTATTTT. V and J are TRBV7-9 and TRBJ2-3, with a tentative D call TRBD2 (6 bases). The CDR3 totals 15 residues. CDR1 and CDR2 (germline): SEHNR, FQNEAQ (reference sequence). V was shortened by 4 bases and J by 0 bases, with 11 bases between the two germline ends.

CDR3 sequence: CASSEYPQYF. The DNA of the CDR3 is TGTGCCAGCAGTGAATACCCCCAGTACTTC. This chain uses TRBV25-1 with TRBJ2-7, with D unclear. Trimming stripped 0 bases from V and 10 bases from J, with 4 bases between. The CDR3 length is 10 residues. Germline CDR1 is MGHDK and CDR2 is SYGVNS.

The chain carries TRBV7-2 and TRBJ2-1; D is unresolved. Germline CDR1 SGHTA, CDR2 FQGNSA. CDR3 length equals 13 residues. V gave up 2 bases and J gave up 5 bases, with 7 bases separating them. In nucleotides, the CDR3 is TGTGCCAGCAGCTTAACGGGTCACAATGAGCAGTTCTTC. This sequence encodes CASSLTGHNEQFF.

CDR3 sequence: CASSHRDSTNEKLFF. In DNA form, the CDR3 reads TGTGCCAGTAGCCACCGGGACAGCACTAATGAAAAACTGTTTTTT. The chain combines TRBV19 with TRBJ1-4; the match to TRBD1 covers 7 bases. CDR1 and CDR2 (germline): LNHDA, SQIVND (reference sequence). The CDR3 length is 15 residues. V trimming: 6 bases; J trimming: 2 bases; junction bases outside the gene matches: 6.

The chain combines TRBV2 with TRBJ1-6; D remains unclear. Germline values: CDR1 SNHLY, CDR2 FYNNEI. V was cut by 8 bases and J by 6 bases, with 20 bases left in between. CDR3 size: 16 residues. In DNA, the CDR3 is TGTGCCAGCGCACCCACGGCCGGCCCCGTTAATTCACCCCTCCACTTT. Protein: CASAPTAGPVNSPLHF.

J is TRBJ1-6 and V is TRBV15, with D tentatively TRBD1 (5 bases). The V and J ends lost 6 bases and 1 base respectively, with 10 bases between them. The germline V gene has CDR1 LNHNV and CDR2 YYDKDF (reference sequence). The CDR3 runs to 15 residues. The CDR3 reads CATSTTGSYNSPLHF. CDR3 sequence (DNA): TGTGCCACCAGTACTACAGGTTCCTATAATTCACCCCTCCACTTT.

The rearrangement links TRBV18 to TRBJ1-1; D is undetermined. The CDR3 totals 16 residues. Trimming removed 2 bases from V and 0 bases from J, with 13 bases in between. Germline V gene data show CDR1 as KGHSH and CDR2 as LQKENI. The CDR3 is CASSPARGRLNTEAFF. For the CDR3, the DNA is TGTGCCAGCTCACCAGCCAGAGGAAGACTGAACACTGAAGCTTTCTTT.

The chain has TRBV18 and TRBJ2-7, with D unresolved. CDR1 is KGHSH and CDR2 is LQKENI in the germline V gene. The length of the CDR3 is 16 residues. V lost 1 base to trimming and J lost 0 bases, with 13 bases between them. The CDR3 nucleotides are TGTGCCAGCTCACCACGGAAGAGCCCTATCTCCTACGAGCAGTACTTC. It encodes CASSPRKSPISYEQYF.

This clone is a singleton in its sample. The rearrangement links TRBV28 to TRBJ1-1, with 7 bases identical to TRBD1. Germline assignment: CDR1 MDHEN and CDR2 SYDVKM. With V trimmed by 6 bases and J by 11 bases, 15 bases remained unmatched. The CDR3 consists of 14 residues. The CDR3 coding sequence is TGTGCCAGCAGCATTCGACAGGGTAGGACTGTGGCTTTCTTT. The encoded protein is CASSIRQGRTVAFF. The complete variable domain, with remaining parts taken from reference TRBV28 and TRBJ1-1, reads DVKVTQSSRYLVKRTGEKVFLECVQDMDHENMFWYRQDPGLGLRLIYFSYDVKMKEKGDIPEGYSVSREKKERFSLILESASTNQTSMYLCASSIRQGRTVAFFGQGTRLTVV.

This chain connects TRBV7-2 to TRBJ2-1; TRBD2 aligns across 14 bases. The germline CDR1 and CDR2 sequences are SGHTA and FQGNSA. V gave up 5 bases and J gave up 10 bases; unmatched junction bases: 4. The CDR3 contains 14 residues. In nucleotides, the CDR3 is TGTGCCAGCAGCAAAGGACTAGCGGGAGGAGAGCAGTTCTTC. It is translated as CASSKGLAGGEQFF.

The chain carries TRBV11-2 and TRBJ2-2; 7 positions match TRBD2. In germline, CDR1 is SGHAT, CDR2 FQNNGV. The CDR3 is made up of 16 amino acids. Unmatched junction bases numbered 7, after V lost 5 bases and J lost 1 base. CDR3 region: CASSQVRGRNTGELFF. DNA of the CDR3: TGTGCCAGCAGCCAGGTCCGCGGGAGGAACACCGGGGAGCTGTTTTTT.

The sample holds one count of this clone. V is TRBV5-1 and J is TRBJ2-2, with D possibly matching TRBD1 (6 bases). This CDR3 comprises 16 residues. V was shortened by 0 bases and J by 5 bases, with 14 bases between the two germline ends. Per the germline V gene, CDR1 is SGHRS and CDR2 is YFSETQ. This CDR3 is CASSLGLGRGTGELFF. The CDR3 DNA reads TGCGCCAGCAGCTTGGGATTGGGCAGGGGTACCGGGGAGCTGTTTTTT. The whole variable domain, remainder taken from reference TRBV5-1 and TRBJ2-2, is KAGVTQTPRYLIKTRGQQVTLSCSPISGHRSVSWYQQTPGQGLQFLFEYFSETQRNKGNFPGRFSGRQFSNSRSEMNVSTLELGDSALYLCASSLGLGRGTGELFFGEGSRLTVL.

This clone was seen once. The genes are TRBV27 and TRBJ2-3; 10 nucleotides agree with TRBD2. This CDR3 has 15 residues. The trim removed 5 bases at V and 5 bases at J, leaving 7 bases unmatched. Per germline, CDR1 MNHEY and CDR2 SMNVEV (reference sequence). CDR3 sequence reads: CASSPTTSGQDTQYF. The DNA for the CDR3 is TGTGCCAGCAGTCCGACGACTAGCGGGCAAGATACGCAGTATTTT.

This clone was observed once. The rearrangement joins TRBV6-5 to TRBJ2-7; D unclear. Germline V gene sequence: CDR1 MNHEY, CDR2 SVGAGI. Between the trimmed V and J ends, which lost 5 bases and 5 bases, there was a span of 13 bases. CDR3 size: 13 residues. The CDR3 spells CASSRNHGDEQYF. In nucleotides, the CDR3 is TGTGCCAGCAGTAGGAACCACGGTGACGAGCAGTACTTC.

A note on this clone: One junction end disagrees with the germline gene, perhaps due to a read error. The V call is TRBV4-1, the J call TRBJ2-7; perhaps TRBD2 as D (6 bases). This CDR3 is built from 15 residues. The germline V gene has CDR1 MGHRA and CDR2 YSYEKL. CDR3 coding DNA: TGCGCCAGCAGCCAAGTTGCACGGACGCTCTACGGCGGGGACTTC. It codes for CASSQVARTLYGGDF.

This chain links TRBV6-1 with TRBJ1-1; a weak D match, TRBD1 (5 bases). This CDR3 region has 14 residues. Germline V gene data show CDR1 as MNHNS and CDR2 as SASEGT. V gave up 4 bases and J gave up 1 base, with 10 bases separating them. CDR3 nucleotide sequence: TGTGCCAGCAGTGGGGACGGATGGAACACTGAAGCTTTCTTT. Its translation: CASSGDGWNTEAFF.

The chain uses TRBV5-4 and TRBJ2-1, with TRBD2 matching over 8 bases. The CDR3 has 13 residues. V trimming: 2 bases; J trimming: 8 bases; junction bases outside the gene matches: 3. Looked up from germline, CDR1 is SGHNT and CDR2 is YYREEE (reference sequence). The CDR3 loop is CASSFGTRYEQFF. The CDR3 DNA follows: TGTGCCAGCAGCTTTGGGACTAGATATGAGCAGTTCTTC.

J is TRBJ2-1 and V is TRBV20-1; 7 bases agree with TRBD2. CDR3 length: 11 residues. Germline loops: CDR1 DFQATT, CDR2 SNEGSKA (reference sequence). J lost 10 bases, V lost 4 bases, and 4 bases had no gene match. The DNA of the CDR3 is TGCAGTGCTAAGAGAGCGGGAGAGCAGTTCTTC. It translates to CSAKRAGEQFF.

The V call is TRBV5-6, the J call TRBJ1-1; D perhaps matches TRBD1 (6 bases). V gave up 0 bases and J gave up 4 bases, with 7 bases separating them. The CDR3 has 13 amino acids. Per the germline V gene, CDR1 is SGHDT and CDR2 is YYEEEE. CDR3 residues: CASSLGRGTEAFF. DNA of the CDR3: TGTGCCAGCAGCTTGGGCAGGGGCACTGAAGCTTTCTTT.

The genes are TRBV7-8 and TRBJ1-2, with 10 bases that match TRBD1. The germline V gene has CDR1 SGHVS and CDR2 FQNEAQ. V lost 4 bases to trimming and J lost 6 bases; unmatched junction nucleotides: 8. CDR3 length: 15 amino acids. The DNA for the CDR3 is TGTGCCAGCAGCTACTCGACAGGGGGCGGGGATGGCTACACCTTC. Residues: CASSYSTGGGDGYTF.